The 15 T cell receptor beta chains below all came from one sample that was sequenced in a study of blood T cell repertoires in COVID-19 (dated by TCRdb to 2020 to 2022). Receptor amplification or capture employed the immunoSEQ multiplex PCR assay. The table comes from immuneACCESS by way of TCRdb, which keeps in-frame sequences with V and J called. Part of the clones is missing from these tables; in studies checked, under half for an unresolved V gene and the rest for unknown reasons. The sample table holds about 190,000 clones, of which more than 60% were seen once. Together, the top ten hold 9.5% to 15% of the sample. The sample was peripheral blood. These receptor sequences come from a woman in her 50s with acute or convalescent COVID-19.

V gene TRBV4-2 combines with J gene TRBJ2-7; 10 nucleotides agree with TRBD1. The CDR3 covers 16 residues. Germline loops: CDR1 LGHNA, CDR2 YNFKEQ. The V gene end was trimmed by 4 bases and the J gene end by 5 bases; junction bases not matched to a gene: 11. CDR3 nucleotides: TGTGCCAGCAGCCGCCCCGGGACAGGGGATGGCCACGAGCAGTACTTC. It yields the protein CASSRPGTGDGHEQYF.

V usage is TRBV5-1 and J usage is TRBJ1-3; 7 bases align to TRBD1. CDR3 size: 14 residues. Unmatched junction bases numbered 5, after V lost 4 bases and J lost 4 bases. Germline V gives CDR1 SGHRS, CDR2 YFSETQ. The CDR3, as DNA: TGCGCCAGCAGCCCCCAGGGGGAAGGAAACACCATATATTTT. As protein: CASSPQGEGNTIYF.

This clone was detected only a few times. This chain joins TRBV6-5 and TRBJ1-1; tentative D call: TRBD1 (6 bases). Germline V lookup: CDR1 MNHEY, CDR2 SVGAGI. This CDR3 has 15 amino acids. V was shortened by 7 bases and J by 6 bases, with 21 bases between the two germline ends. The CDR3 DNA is TGTGCCAGCAAGGGGGGGGACTCAAAAGGGCCTGAAGCTTTCTTT. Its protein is CASKGGDSKGPEAFF.

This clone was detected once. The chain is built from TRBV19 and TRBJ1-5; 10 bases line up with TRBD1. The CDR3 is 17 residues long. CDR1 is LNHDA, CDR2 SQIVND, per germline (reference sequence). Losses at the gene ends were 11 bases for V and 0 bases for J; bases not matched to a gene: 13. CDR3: CAVRDRGQTGSNQPQHF. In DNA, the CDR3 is TGTGCCGTCCGAGACAGGGGGCAAACGGGTAGCAATCAGCCCCAGCATTTT. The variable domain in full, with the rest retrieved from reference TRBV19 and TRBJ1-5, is DGGITQSPKYLFRKEGQNVTLSCEQNLNHDAMYWYRQDPGQGLRLIYYSQIVNDFQKGDIAEGYSVSREKKESFPLTVTSAQKNPTAFYLCAVRDRGQTGSNQPQHFGDGTRLSIL.

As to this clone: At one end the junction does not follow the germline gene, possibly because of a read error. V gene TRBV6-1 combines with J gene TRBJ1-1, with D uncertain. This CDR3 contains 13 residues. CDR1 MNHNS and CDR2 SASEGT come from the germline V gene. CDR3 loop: CASREGSGTEAFF. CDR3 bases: TGTGCCAGCAGGGAAGGTAGCGGTACTGAAGCTTTCTTT.

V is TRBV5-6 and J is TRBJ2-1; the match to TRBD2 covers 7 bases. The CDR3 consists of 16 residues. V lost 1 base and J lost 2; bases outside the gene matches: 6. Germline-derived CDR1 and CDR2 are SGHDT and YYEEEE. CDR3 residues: CASSLLIAGPYNEQFF. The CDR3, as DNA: TGTGCCAGCAGCTTGTTGATAGCGGGCCCCTACAATGAGCAGTTCTTC. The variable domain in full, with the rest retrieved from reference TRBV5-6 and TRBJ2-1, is DAGVTQSPTHLIKTRGQQVTLRCSPKSGHDTVSWYQQALGQGPQFIFQYYEEEERQRGNFPDRFSGHQFPNYSSELNVNALLLGDSALYLCASSLLIAGPYNEQFFGPGTRLTVL.

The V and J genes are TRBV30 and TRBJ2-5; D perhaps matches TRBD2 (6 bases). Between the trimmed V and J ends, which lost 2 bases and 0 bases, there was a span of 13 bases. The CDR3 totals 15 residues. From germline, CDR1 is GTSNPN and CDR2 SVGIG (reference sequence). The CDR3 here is CAWSRGAAYQETQYF. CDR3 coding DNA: TGTGCCTGGAGTCGCGGGGCAGCGTACCAAGAGACCCAGTACTTC.

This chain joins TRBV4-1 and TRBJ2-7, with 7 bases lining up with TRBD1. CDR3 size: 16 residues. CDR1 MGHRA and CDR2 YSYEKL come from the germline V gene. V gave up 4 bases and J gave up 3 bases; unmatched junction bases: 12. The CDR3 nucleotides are TGCGCCAGCAGCCTAGACCCGGGACAGATTAACTACGAGCAGTACTTC. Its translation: CASSLDPGQINYEQYF.

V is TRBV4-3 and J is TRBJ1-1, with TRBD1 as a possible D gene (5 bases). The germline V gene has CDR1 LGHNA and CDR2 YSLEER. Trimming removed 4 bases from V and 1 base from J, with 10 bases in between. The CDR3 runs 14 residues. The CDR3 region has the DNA TGCGCCAGCAGCCGGACATTCGGGAACACTGAAGCTTTCTTT. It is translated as CASSRTFGNTEAFF.

In DNA form, the CDR3 reads TGTGCCAGCAGCTTAATACCAGGGGGAAATCAGCCCCAGCATTTT. Translated, it gives CASSLIPGGNQPQHF. This sequence joins TRBV7-2 and TRBJ1-5; 7 bases fit TRBD1. The V and J ends lost 2 bases and 4 bases, in that order; junction bases with no gene match: 5. Germline V gene data show CDR1 as SGHTA and CDR2 as FQGNSA. The CDR3 length is 15 residues.

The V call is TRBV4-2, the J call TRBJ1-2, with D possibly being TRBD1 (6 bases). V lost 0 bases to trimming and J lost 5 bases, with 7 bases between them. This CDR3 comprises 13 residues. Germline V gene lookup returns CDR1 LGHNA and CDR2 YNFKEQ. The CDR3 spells CASSQDRGYGYTF. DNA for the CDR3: TGTGCCAGCAGCCAAGACAGGGGTTATGGCTACACCTTC.

This CDR3 reads CASSQYAGTSPLHF. The CDR3 region has the DNA TGTGCCAGCAGCCAATACGCAGGAACTTCACCCCTCCACTTT. The rearrangement joins TRBV16 to TRBJ1-6; no clear D gene. Per the germline V gene, CDR1 is KGHSY and CDR2 is FQNENV. The CDR3 consists of 14 residues. The V end lost 1 base, the J end lost 9 bases, and 10 bases lay between the germline ends.

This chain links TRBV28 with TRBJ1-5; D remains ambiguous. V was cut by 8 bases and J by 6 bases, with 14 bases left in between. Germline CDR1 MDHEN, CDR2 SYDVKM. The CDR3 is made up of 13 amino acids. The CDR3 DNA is TGTGCCAGCGGGGAGACGCCGTCTCAGCCCCAGCATTTT. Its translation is CASGETPSQPQHF.

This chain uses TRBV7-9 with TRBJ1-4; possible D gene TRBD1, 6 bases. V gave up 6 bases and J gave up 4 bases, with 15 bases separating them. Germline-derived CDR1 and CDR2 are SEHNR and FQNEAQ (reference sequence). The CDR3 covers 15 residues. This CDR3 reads CASSRGQRINEKLFF. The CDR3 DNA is TGTGCCAGCAGTCGAGGACAGCGTATTAATGAAAAACTGTTTTTT.

The CDR3 coding sequence is TGTGCCAGCAGCTCTCCGACAGGGAAGGGCTACGAGCAGTACTTC. Translating it yields CASSSPTGKGYEQYF. The rearrangement uses TRBV6-2 or TRBV6-3 and TRBJ2-7; 7 bases line up with TRBD1. Germline lookup yields CDR1 MNHEY and CDR2 SVGEGT. This CDR3 region has 15 residues. Trimming took 6 bases from V and 3 from J; bases not matched to a gene: 11.